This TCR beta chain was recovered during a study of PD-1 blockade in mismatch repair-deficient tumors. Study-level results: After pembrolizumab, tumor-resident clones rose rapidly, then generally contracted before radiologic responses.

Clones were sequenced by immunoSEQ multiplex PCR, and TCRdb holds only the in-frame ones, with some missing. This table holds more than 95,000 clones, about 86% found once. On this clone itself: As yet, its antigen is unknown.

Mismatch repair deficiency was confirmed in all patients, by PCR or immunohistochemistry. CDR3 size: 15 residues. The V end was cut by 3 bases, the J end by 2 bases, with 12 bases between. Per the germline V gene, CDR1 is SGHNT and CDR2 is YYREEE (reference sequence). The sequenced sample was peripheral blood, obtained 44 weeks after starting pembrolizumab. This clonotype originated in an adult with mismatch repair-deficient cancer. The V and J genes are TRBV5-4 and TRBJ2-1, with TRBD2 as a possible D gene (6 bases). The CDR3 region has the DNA TGTGCCAGCAGCTCTAGCGTTTTGACCTACAATGAGCAGTTCTTC. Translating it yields CASSSSVLTYNEQFF.